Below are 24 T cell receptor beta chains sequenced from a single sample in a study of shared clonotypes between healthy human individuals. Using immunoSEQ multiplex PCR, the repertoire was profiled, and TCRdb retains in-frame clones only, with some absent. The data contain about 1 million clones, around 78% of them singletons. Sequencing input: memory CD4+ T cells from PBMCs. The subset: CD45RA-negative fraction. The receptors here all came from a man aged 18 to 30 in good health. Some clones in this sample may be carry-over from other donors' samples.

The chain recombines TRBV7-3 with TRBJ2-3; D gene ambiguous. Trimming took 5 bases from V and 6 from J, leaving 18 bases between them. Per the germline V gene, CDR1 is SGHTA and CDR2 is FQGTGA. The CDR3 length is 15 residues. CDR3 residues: CASSPYPRLSDTQYF. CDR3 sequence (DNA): TGTGCCAGCAGCCCTTACCCTAGATTGTCCGATACGCAGTATTTT.

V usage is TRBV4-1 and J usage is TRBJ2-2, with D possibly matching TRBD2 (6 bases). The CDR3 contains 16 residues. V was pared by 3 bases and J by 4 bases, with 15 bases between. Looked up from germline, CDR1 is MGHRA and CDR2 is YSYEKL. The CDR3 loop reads CASSQGLGVGTGELFF. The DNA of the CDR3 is TGCGCCAGCAGCCAGGGACTGGGGGTCGGCACCGGGGAGCTGTTTTTT.

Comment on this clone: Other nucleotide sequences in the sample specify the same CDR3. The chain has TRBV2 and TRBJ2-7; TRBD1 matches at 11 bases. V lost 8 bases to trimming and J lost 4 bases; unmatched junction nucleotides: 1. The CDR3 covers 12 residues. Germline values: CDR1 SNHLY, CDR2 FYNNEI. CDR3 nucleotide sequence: TGTGCCAGCCGGGACAGGGGGTACGAGCAGTACTTC. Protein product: CASRDRGYEQYF.

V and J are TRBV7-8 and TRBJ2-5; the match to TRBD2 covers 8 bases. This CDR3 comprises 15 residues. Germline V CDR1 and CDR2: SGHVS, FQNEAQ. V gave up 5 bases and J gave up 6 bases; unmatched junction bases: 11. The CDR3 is CASSPRTGGRKTQYF. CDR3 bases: TGTGCCAGCAGCCCGAGGACGGGCGGGAGGAAGACCCAGTACTTC.

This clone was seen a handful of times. The CDR3 DNA is TGTGCCAGCAGCCCGAACCTCCAGGGTGATGAGCAGTTCTTC. This gives the protein CASSPNLQGDEQFF. The genes are TRBV7-2 and TRBJ2-1; TRBD1 might be the D (5 bases). Trimming cost V 5 bases and J 8 bases, with 16 bases left between them. Germline CDR1 and CDR2: SGHTA and FQGNSA. The CDR3 runs 14 residues.

The CDR3 loop reads CASSGEVGPQETQYF. In DNA form, the CDR3 reads TGCGCCAGCAGTGGGGAGGTCGGCCCGCAAGAGACCCAGTACTTC. The V gene is TRBV10-1, the J gene TRBJ2-5; possible D gene TRBD2, 6 bases. This CDR3 spans 15 amino acids. Germline V CDR1 and CDR2: WNHNN, SYGVQD (reference sequence). V gave up 4 bases and J gave up 2 bases, with 14 bases separating them.

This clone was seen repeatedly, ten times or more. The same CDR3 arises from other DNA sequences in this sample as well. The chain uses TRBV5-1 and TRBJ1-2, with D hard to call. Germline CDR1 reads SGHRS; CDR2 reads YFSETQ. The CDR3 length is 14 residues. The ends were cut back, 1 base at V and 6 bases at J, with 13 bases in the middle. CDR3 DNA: TGCGCCAGCAGCTTGATGGGTGTGAATGATGGCTACACCTTC. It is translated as CASSLMGVNDGYTF.

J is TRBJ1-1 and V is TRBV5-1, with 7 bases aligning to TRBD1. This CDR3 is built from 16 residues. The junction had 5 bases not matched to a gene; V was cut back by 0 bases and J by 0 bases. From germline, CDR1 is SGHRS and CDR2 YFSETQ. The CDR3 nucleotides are TGCGCCAGCAGCTTGGCCAAGGGACAGATGAACACTGAAGCTTTCTTT. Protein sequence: CASSLAKGQMNTEAFF.

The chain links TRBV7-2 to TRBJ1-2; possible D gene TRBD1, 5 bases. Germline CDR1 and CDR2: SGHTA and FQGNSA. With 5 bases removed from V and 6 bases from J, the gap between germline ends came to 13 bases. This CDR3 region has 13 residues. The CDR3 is CASSPQGGNGYTF. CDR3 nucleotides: TGTGCCAGCAGCCCCCAGGGAGGGAATGGCTACACCTTC.

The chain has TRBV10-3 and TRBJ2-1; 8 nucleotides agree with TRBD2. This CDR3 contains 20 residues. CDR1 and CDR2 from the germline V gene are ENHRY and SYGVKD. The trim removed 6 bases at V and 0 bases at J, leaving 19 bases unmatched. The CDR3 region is CAIRKGDLDGGRFSYNEQFF. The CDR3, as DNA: TGTGCCATCAGGAAAGGGGACCTTGATGGCGGGAGGTTCTCCTACAATGAGCAGTTCTTC.

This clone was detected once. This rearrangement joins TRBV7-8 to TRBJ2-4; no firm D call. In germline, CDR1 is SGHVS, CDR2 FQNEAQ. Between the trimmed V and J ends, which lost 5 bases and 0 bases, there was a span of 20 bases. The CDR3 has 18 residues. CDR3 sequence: CASSPLGDPGLAKNIQYF. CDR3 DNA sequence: TGTGCCAGCAGCCCGCTAGGCGACCCTGGTTTAGCCAAAAACATTCAGTACTTC.

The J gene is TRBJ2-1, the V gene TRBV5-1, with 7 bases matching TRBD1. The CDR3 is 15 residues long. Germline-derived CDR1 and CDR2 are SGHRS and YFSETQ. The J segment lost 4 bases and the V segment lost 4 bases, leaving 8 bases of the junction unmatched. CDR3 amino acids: CASSEGIQGYNEQFF. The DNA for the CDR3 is TGCGCCAGCAGCGAAGGAATACAGGGGTACAATGAGCAGTTCTTC.

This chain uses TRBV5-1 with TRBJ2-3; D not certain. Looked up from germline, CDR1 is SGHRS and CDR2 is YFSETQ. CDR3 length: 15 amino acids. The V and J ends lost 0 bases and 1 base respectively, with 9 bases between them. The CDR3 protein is CASSLAYRGTDTQYF. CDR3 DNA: TGCGCCAGCAGCTTGGCCTATCGGGGCACAGATACGCAGTATTTT.

The CDR3, as DNA: TGTGCCAGCACCCAGGGTGGGACAGGGATCAATGGCTACACCTTC. This sequence encodes CASTQGGTGINGYTF. V usage is TRBV28 and J usage is TRBJ1-2, with 9 bases identical to TRBD1. CDR1 is MDHEN and CDR2 is SYDVKM in the germline V gene. Trimming took 7 bases from V and 6 from J; bases not matched to a gene: 12. The CDR3 contains 15 residues.

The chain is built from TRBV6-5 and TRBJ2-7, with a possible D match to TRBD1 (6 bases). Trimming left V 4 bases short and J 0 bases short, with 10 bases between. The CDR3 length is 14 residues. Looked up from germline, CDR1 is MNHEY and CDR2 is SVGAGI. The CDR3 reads CASSSDRYSYEQYF. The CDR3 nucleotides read TGTGCCAGCAGTTCCGACAGGTACTCCTACGAGCAGTACTTC.

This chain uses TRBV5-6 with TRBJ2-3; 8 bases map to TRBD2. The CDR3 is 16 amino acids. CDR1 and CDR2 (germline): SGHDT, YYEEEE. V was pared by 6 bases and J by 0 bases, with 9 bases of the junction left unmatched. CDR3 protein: CASNGWAGGSTDTQYF. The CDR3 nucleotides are TGTGCCAGCAACGGGTGGGCGGGAGGCAGCACAGATACGCAGTATTTT.

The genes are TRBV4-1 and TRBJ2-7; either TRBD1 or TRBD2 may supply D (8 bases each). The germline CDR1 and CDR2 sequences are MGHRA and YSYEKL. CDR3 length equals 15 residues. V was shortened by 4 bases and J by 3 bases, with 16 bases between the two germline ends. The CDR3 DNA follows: TGCGCCAGCAGCCCCGCGGGGGGACAGGACTACGAGCAGTACTTC. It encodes CASSPAGGQDYEQYF.

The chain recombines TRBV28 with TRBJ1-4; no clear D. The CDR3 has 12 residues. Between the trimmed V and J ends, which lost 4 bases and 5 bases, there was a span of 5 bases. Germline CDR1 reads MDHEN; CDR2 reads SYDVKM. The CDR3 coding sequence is TGTGCCAGCAGTTGGCGGAATGAAAAACTGTTTTTT. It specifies CASSWRNEKLFF.

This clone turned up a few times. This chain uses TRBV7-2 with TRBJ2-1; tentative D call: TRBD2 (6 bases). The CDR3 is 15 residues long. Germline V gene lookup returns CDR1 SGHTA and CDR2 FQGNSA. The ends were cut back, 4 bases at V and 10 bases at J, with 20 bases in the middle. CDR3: CASSSRDFVDGEQFF. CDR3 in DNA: TGTGCCAGCAGCTCCCGGGACTTTGTTGATGGGGAGCAGTTCTTC.

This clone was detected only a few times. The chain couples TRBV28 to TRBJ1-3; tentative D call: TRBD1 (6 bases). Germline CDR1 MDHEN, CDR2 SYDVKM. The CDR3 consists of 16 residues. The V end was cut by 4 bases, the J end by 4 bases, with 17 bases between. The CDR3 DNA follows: TGTGCCAGCAGTTCACAGGGATACGGACTGGGAAACACCATATATTTT. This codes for CASSSQGYGLGNTIYF.

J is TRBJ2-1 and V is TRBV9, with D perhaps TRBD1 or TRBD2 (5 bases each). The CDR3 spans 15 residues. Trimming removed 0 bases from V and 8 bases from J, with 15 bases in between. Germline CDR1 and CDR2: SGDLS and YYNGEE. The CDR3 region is CASSVGPQRGDEQFF. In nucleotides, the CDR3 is TGTGCCAGCAGCGTAGGGCCCCAAAGGGGAGATGAGCAGTTCTTC. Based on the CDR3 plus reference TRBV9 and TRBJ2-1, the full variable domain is DSGVTQTPKHLITATGQRVTLRCSPRSGDLSVYWYQQSLDQGLQFLIQYYNGEERAKGNILERFSAQQFPDLHSELNLSSLELGDSALYFCASSVGPQRGDEQFFGPGTRLTVL.

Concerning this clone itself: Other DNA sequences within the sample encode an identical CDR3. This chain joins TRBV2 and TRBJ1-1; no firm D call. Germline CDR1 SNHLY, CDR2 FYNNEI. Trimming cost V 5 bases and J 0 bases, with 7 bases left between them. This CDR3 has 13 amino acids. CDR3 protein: CASSSEVNTEAFF. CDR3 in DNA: TGTGCCAGCAGTAGCGAGGTGAACACTGAAGCTTTCTTT.

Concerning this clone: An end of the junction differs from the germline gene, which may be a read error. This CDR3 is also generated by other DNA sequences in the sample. The chain's CDR3 is CASSLDRNTEAFF. CDR3 DNA sequence: TGTGCCAGCAGCTTGGACAGGAACACTGAGGCTTTCTTT. The chain carries TRBV5-4 and TRBJ1-1, with D possibly matching TRBD1 (5 bases). This CDR3 comprises 13 residues. The germline V gene has CDR1 SGHNT and CDR2 YYREEE (reference sequence). The full variable domain, its missing parts supplied by reference TRBV5-4 and TRBJ1-1, is ETGVTQSPTHLIKTRGQQVTLRCSSQSGHNTVSWYQQALGQGPQFIFQYYREEENGRGNFPPRFSGLQFPNYSSELNVNALELDDSALYLCASSLDRNTEAFFGQGTRLTVV.

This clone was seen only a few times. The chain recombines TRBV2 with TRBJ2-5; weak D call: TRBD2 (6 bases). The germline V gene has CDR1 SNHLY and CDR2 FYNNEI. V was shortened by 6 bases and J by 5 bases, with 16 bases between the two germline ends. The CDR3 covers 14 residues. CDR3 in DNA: TGTGCCAGCAGGAGAACTAGCCCTGTGGAGACCCAGTACTTC. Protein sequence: CASRRTSPVETQYF.